Included here is one T cell receptor beta chain sequence, with context. The antigen remains unidentified. Using immunoSEQ multiplex PCR, the repertoire was profiled, and TCRdb retains in-frame clones only, with some absent. The sample contains some 100,000 clones, 75% to 90% of which appear only once. This sample is drawn from a study of T cell responses to AZD1222 COVID-19 vaccine. Study-level points and caveats: Scientists sampled the repertoires only once the peak T cell response had passed. The reported proportion of spike-specific TCRs targeting unmutated variant regions was nearly half.

Trimming pared 3 bases from V and 2 bases from J, leaving 11 bases between. The CDR3 covers 15 residues. CDR1 and CDR2 from the germline V gene are LNHDA and SQIVND (reference sequence). This clonotype was sampled from an adult who received the AZD1222 COVID-19 vaccine. This chain uses TRBV19 with TRBJ1-3; TRBD1 might be the D (6 bases). Sequenced material: peripheral blood, taken 28 days after the second AZD1222 dose. The CDR3 bases are TGTGCCAGTAGTATCGCGACAGGACCTGGAAACACCATATATTTT. It specifies CASSIATGPGNTIYF.